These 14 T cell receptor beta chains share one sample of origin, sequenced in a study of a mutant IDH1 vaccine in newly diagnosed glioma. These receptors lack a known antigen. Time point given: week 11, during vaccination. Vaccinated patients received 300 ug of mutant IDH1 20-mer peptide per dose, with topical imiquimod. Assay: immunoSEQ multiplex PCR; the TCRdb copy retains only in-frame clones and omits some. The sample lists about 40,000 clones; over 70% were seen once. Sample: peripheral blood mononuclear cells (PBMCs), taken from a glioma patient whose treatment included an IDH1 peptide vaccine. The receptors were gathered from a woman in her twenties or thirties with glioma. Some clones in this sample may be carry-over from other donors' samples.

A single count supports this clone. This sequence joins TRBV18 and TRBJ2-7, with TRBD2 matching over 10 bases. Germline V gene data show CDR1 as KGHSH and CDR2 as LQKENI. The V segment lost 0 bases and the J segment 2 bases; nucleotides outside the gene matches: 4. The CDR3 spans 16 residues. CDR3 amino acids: CASSPPVSGRPYEQYF. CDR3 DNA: TGTGCCAGCTCACCACCGGTTAGCGGGAGGCCCTACGAGCAGTACTTC.

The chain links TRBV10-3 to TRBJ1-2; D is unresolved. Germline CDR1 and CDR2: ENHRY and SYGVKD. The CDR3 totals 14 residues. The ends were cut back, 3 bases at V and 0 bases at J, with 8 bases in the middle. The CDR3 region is CAISETATNYGYTF. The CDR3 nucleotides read TGTGCCATCAGTGAAACAGCGACTAACTATGGCTACACCTTC.

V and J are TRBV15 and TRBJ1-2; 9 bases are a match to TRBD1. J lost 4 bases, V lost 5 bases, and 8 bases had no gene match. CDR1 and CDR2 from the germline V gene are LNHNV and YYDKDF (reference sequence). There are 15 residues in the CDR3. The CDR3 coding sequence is TGTGCCACCAGCTCCCGGGACAGGGAAGTCTATGGCTACACCTTC. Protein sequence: CATSSRDREVYGYTF.

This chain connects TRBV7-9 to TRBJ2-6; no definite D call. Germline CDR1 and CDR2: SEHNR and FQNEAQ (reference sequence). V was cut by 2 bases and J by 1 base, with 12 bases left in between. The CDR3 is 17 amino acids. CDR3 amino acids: CASSLLNTGSGANVLTF. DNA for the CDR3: TGTGCCAGCAGCTTACTTAACACCGGATCTGGGGCCAACGTCCTGACTTTC.

The CDR3 loop is CASSVSGVSAETQYF. CDR3 sequence (DNA): TGTGCCAGCAGCGTATCGGGAGTCTCGGCCGAGACCCAGTACTTC. This chain links TRBV9 with TRBJ2-5, with D possibly TRBD2 on 6 matching bases. CDR1 SGDLS and CDR2 YYNGEE come from the germline V gene. V was cut by 1 base and J by 5 bases, with 15 bases left in between. The CDR3 consists of 15 residues.

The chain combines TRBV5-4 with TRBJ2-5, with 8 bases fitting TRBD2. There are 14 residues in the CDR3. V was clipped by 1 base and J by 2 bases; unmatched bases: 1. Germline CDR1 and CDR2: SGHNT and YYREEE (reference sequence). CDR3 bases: TGTGCCAGCAGCTTGCCTAGCGGGCAAGAGACCCAGTACTTC. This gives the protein CASSLPSGQETQYF.

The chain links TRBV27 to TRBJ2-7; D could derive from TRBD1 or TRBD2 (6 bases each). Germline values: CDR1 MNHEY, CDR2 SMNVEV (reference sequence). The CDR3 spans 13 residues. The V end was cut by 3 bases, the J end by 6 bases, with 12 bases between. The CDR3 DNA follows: TGTGCCAGCAGTTTGATTTGGGGGGCCGAGCAGTACTTC. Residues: CASSLIWGAEQYF.

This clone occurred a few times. CDR3 sequence reads: CASSRTVNTEAFF. CDR3 nucleotides: TGTGCCAGCAGCCGGACGGTGAACACTGAAGCTTTCTTT. The V gene is TRBV7-9, the J gene TRBJ1-1, with D unclear. The CDR3 spans 13 residues. From germline, CDR1 is SEHNR and CDR2 FQNEAQ (reference sequence). V lost 5 bases, J lost 0 bases, and 7 bases lay in between.

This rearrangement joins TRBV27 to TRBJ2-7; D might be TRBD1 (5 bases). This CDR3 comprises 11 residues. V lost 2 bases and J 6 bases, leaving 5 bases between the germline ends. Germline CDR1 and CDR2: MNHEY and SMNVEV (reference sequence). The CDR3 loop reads CASSLGAEQYF. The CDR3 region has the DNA TGTGCCAGCAGTTTAGGGGCCGAGCAGTACTTC.

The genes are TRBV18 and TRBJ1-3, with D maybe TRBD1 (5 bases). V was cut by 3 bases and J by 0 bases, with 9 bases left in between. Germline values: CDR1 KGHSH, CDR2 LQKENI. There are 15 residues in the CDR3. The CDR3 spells CASSPTDDSGNTIYF. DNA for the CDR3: TGTGCCAGCTCACCGACAGACGACTCTGGAAACACCATATATTTT.

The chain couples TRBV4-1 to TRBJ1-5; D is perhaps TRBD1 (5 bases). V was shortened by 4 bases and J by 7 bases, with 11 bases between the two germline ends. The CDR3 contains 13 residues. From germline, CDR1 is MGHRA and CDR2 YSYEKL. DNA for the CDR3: TGCGCCAGCAGCCCCTACCAGGGACAGCCCCAGCATTTT. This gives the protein CASSPYQGQPQHF.

CDR3: CASSLIAGADNEQFF. The CDR3 nucleotides are TGTGCCAGCAGCTTAATAGCGGGAGCTGACAATGAGCAGTTCTTC. The chain couples TRBV7-3 to TRBJ2-1, with 9 positions matching TRBD2. This CDR3 has 15 residues. Germline CDR1 and CDR2: SGHTA and FQGTGA. V was clipped by 1 base and J by 5 bases; unmatched bases: 3.

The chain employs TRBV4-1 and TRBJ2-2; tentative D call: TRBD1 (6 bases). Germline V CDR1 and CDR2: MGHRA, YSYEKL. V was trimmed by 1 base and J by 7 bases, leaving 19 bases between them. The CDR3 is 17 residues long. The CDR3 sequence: CASSQVARTDSNGELFF. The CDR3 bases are TGCGCCAGCAGCCAAGTTGCACGAACGGACAGTAACGGGGAGCTGTTTTTT.

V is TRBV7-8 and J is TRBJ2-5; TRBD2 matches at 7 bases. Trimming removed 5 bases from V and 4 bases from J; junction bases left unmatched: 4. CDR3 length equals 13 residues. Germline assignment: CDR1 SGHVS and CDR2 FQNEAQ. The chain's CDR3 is CASSPTGGETQYF. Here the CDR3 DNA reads TGTGCCAGCAGCCCCACGGGGGGAGAGACCCAGTACTTC.